This T cell receptor (beta chain) was obtained from a study of CD8+ T cells in alopecia areata. Whole-study context: Twice daily, treated patients received 5 to 10 mg of oral tofacitinib. The study's findings and limits: Tofacitinib did not eliminate many expanded lesional clones from scalp or blood.

In the case of this clone: Its antigen remains unknown.

The CDR3 has 15 amino acids. Germline loops: CDR1 SGHRS, CDR2 YFSETQ. V was shortened by 7 bases and J by 1 base, with 12 bases between the two germline ends. The treatment denotes: oral pan-JAK inhibitor, 5-10 mg twice daily. In each case, RNA was isolated and then reverse transcribed into cDNA as the sequencing template. TCRdb's copy holds only in-frame clones and misses some; the assay was immunoSEQ multiplex PCR. The table lists some 180,000 clones, approximately 53% of them singletons. The chain uses TRBV5-1 and TRBJ1-6; TRBD1 is a possible D gene (6 bases). The sample here was CD8+ T cells sorted from blood, taken at week 24, from a patient treated with tofacitinib. The source of this sequence is a human donor with alopecia areata. The DNA for the CDR3 is TGCGCCAGCGCGGACAGTTTGTCCTATAATTCACCCCTCCACTTT. Translated: CASADSLSYNSPLHF. Full variable domain (rest looked up from reference TRBV5-1 and TRBJ1-6): KAGVTQTPRYLIKTRGQQVTLSCSPISGHRSVSWYQQTPGQGLQFLFEYFSETQRNKGNFPGRFSGRQFSNSRSEMNVSTLELGDSALYLCASADSLSYNSPLHFGNGTRLTVT.